Listed below are T cell receptor beta chains from one sample, sequenced in a study of blood T cell repertoires in COVID-19. Data came from immunoSEQ multiplex PCR; TCRdb stores just in-frame clones and leaves some out. The sample consists of about 100,000 clones, about 85% of them appearing once. The sample taken for sequencing was peripheral blood. All receptors come from a man aged 55 to 70 with acute or convalescent COVID-19. The CDR3 runs from the conserved cysteine through the conserved F or W. Fields, in order: D gene, J gene, V gene, clone size, CDR3 protein, CDR3 DNA. A D gene is named only where the DNA matches it firmly. Not every row has a clone size; where given, it reads once, few, many or a size class.

TRBD1 TRBJ2-3 TRBV6-5 once CASNTGTGGNTQYF TGTGCCAGCAATACCGGGACAGGGGGGAATACGCAGTATTTT
NA TRBJ1-2 TRBV23-1 NA CASTTSPQDNYGYTF TGCGCCAGCACTACTTCGCCACAGGATAACTATGGCTACACCTTC
TRBD1 TRBJ1-2 TRBV7-9 NA CASSSGTGDGYTF TGTGCCAGCAGCAGCGGGACAGGGGATGGCTACACCTTC
TRBD1 TRBJ1-6 TRBV4-1 NA CASSQPGTGLNSPLHF TGCGCCAGCAGCCAGCCCGGGACAGGGTTGAATTCACCCCTCCACTTT
NA TRBJ2-2 TRBV7-2 few CASSLARIGGGELFF TGTGCCAGCAGCTTAGCCAGGATCGGAGGCGGGGAGCTGTTTTTT
NA TRBJ2-7 TRBV7-9 NA CASSRVSVGQYF TGTGCCAGCAGCCGGGTCTCGGTGGGGCAGTACTTC
NA TRBJ2-2 TRBV7-3 NA CASSLIKAPGTGELFF TGTGCCAGCAGCTTAATCAAGGCCCCGGGCACCGGGGAGCTGTTTTTT
TRBD2 TRBJ2-2 TRBV30 NA CAYRTRTNRAGELFF TGTGCCTACAGGACTAGGACTAATAGGGCCGGGGAGCTGTTTTTT
NA TRBJ1-4 TRBV5-4 NA CASSLQENEKLFF TGTGCCAGCAGCTTGCAGGAAAATGAAAAACTGTTTTTT
TRBD2 TRBJ2-1 TRBV7-2 NA CASIQRGGRYNEQFF TGTGCCAGCATCCAGCGGGGGGGCCGCTACAATGAGCAGTTCTTC
NA TRBJ1-4 TRBV7-2 NA CASSQRGGPFEKLFF TGTGCCAGCAGCCAGAGGGGGGGCCCGTTTGAAAAACTGTTTTTT
NA TRBJ2-6 TRBV2 NA CASTGQPLSGANVLTF TGTGCCAGCACGGGTCAACCCCTCTCTGGGGCCAACGTCCTGACTTTC
NA TRBJ2-3 TRBV7-2 NA CASSPYVSTDTQYF TGTGCCAGCAGCCCCTACGTGTCCACAGATACGCAGTATTTT
TRBD1 TRBJ2-4 TRBV11-3 NA CASSLDPPGTGGQFHIQYF TGTGCCAGCAGCTTAGATCCCCCAGGGACAGGGGGCCAATTCCACATTCAGTACTTC
TRBD2 TRBJ2-7 TRBV5-8 NA CASSFAGTSGYEQYF TGTGCCAGCAGCTTTGCAGGGACTAGCGGGTACGAGCAGTACTTC
NA TRBJ2-3 TRBV7-9 NA CASSSWDTSTDTQYF TGTGCCAGCAGCTCGTGGGACACTAGCACAGATACGCAGTATTTT
TRBD1 TRBJ2-1 TRBV19 NA CASSLGQGSYNEQFF TGTGCCAGTAGCCTTGGACAGGGCTCCTACAATGAGCAGTTCTTC
TRBD1 TRBJ1-2 TRBV4-3 few CASSQAAGGDYGYTF TGCGCCAGCAGCCAAGCGGCAGGGGGCGACTATGGCTACACCTTC
TRBD1 TRBJ1-5 TRBV27 NA CASRPGQGAYRLQPQHF TGTGCCAGCAGACCCGGACAGGGGGCTTATCGTCTTCAGCCCCAGCATTTT
NA TRBJ1-2 TRBV10-3 many CAITSDGGFNYGYTF TGTGCCATCACGAGTGACGGGGGATTTAACTATGGCTACACCTTC